The 30 T cell receptor beta chains given below trace back to one sample, sequenced in a study of cytomegalovirus exposure and HLA in healthy donors. A multiplex PCR was run with 60 Vbeta primers and 13 Jbeta primers. The data were produced by immunoSEQ multiplex PCR, yet TCRdb's version contains in-frame clones alone and is incomplete. The table includes over 150,000 clones, 80% to 90% detected once. The sequencing sample was made of PBMCs. Receptors originate from a girl aged 2-15 years in good health and CMV-seropositive.

The table lists this clone with a few counts. This chain joins TRBV5-6 and TRBJ2-7, with 7 bases matching TRBD1. Germline CDR1 SGHDT, CDR2 YYEEEE. The V gene end was trimmed by 4 bases and the J gene end by 0 bases; junction bases not matched to a gene: 4. The CDR3 loop spans 14 amino acids. The CDR3 DNA reads TGTGCCAGCAGCCTGGACAGGAGCTCCTACGAGCAGTACTTC. Translation gives CASSLDRSSYEQYF. Together with reference TRBV5-6 and TRBJ2-7, the CDR3 gives the full variable domain: DAGVTQSPTHLIKTRGQQVTLRCSPKSGHDTVSWYQQALGQGPQFIFQYYEEEERQRGNFPDRFSGHQFPNYSSELNVNALLLGDSALYLCASSLDRSSYEQYFGPGTRLTVT.

This clone was counted a few times. The chain has TRBV5-5 and TRBJ1-4; maybe TRBD1 (6 bases). V was shortened by 4 bases and J by 2 bases, with 21 bases between the two germline ends. The V gene's germline CDR1 is SGHKS and CDR2 YYEKEE (reference sequence). The CDR3 consists of 18 residues. CDR3 in DNA: TGTGCCAGCAGCGTCCTACAGGGCTCCGGAGTTACTAATGAAAAACTGTTTTTT. It yields the protein CASSVLQGSGVTNEKLFF.

Points on this clone: Distinct nucleotide sequences in the sample also encode this CDR3. This sequence joins TRBV5-1 and TRBJ2-6; D is possibly TRBD1 (5 bases). Germline lookup yields CDR1 SGHRS and CDR2 YFSETQ. The length of the CDR3 is 15 residues. The V gene lost 3 bases and the J gene lost 0 bases, with 7 bases spanning the gap. Written as DNA, the CDR3 is TGCGCCAGCAGCTCCCAGGGCTCTGGGGCCAACGTCCTGACTTTC. Translation gives CASSSQGSGANVLTF.

The chain is built from TRBV2 and TRBJ2-7; D not resolved. Trimming took 5 bases from V and 2 from J, leaving 7 bases between them. Germline loops: CDR1 SNHLY, CDR2 FYNNEI. The CDR3 covers 12 residues. The CDR3 protein is CASSFSTYEQYF. The CDR3 DNA reads TGTGCCAGCAGTTTCAGTACCTACGAGCAGTACTTC.

This chain links TRBV27 with TRBJ2-3; 8 nucleotides match TRBD1. With V trimmed by 5 bases and J by 1 base, 8 bases remained unmatched. The CDR3 extends over 16 amino acids. CDR1 MNHEY and CDR2 SMNVEV come from the germline V gene (reference sequence). CDR3 nucleotide sequence: TGTGCCAGCAGTGCCTCCGGGACAGGAGGCACAGATACGCAGTATTTT. It yields the protein CASSASGTGGTDTQYF.

The genes are TRBV15 and TRBJ2-7; TRBD1 might be the D (6 bases). CDR1 is LNHNV and CDR2 is YYDKDF in the germline V gene (reference sequence). V gave up 1 base and J gave up 2 bases, with 9 bases separating them. This CDR3 spans 14 amino acids. CDR3: CATSRGQGTYEQYF. CDR3 nucleotide sequence: TGTGCCACCAGCAGAGGTCAGGGGACCTACGAGCAGTACTTC.

CDR3 DNA: TGCGCCAGCAGCCCAGCCGGGACAGGGGTGGTCGGTAAGGAGACCCAGTACTTC. This gives the protein CASSPAGTGVVGKETQYF. The V call is TRBV5-1, the J call TRBJ2-5; TRBD1 agrees at 10 bases. CDR3 length: 18 amino acids. After removal of 4 bases from V and 5 bases from J, the junction contained 17 bases not matched to a gene. Germline V gene sequence: CDR1 SGHRS, CDR2 YFSETQ.

The V call is TRBV5-4, the J call TRBJ1-2, with a tentative D call TRBD1 (5 bases). With 2 bases removed from V and 3 bases from J, the gap between germline ends came to 14 bases. This CDR3 is 15 amino acids long. Germline CDR1 and CDR2: SGHNT and YYREEE (reference sequence). CDR3 DNA sequence: TGTGCCAGCAGCTTACCCCACGGGGGGGACTATGGCTACACCTTC. Encoded protein: CASSLPHGGDYGYTF.

V gene TRBV19 combines with J gene TRBJ2-1; possible D gene TRBD1, 6 bases. The CDR3 covers 13 residues. The germline V and J ends were trimmed by 5 bases and 3 bases, with 8 bases remaining between them. The germline gives CDR1 LNHDA, CDR2 SQIVND (reference sequence). As DNA, the CDR3 is TGTGCCAGTAGTCGACAGGTCTACAATGAGCAGTTCTTC. Protein product: CASSRQVYNEQFF.

The chain uses TRBV7-2 and TRBJ1-2, with TRBD1 matching 8 bases. CDR3 length: 15 residues. The V segment lost 1 base and the J segment 4 bases; nucleotides outside the gene matches: 5. The germline V gene has CDR1 SGHTA and CDR2 FQGNSA. This CDR3 reads CASSLGPTGVYGYTF. In DNA form, the CDR3 reads TGTGCCAGCAGCTTAGGTCCGACAGGGGTCTATGGCTACACCTTC.

This clone appeared once. The J gene is TRBJ1-2, the V gene TRBV21-1; the listed D gene, TRBD1, was not tested against the DNA. TRBV21-1 is termed a pseudogene. This CDR3 spans 15 amino acids. CDR3 DNA sequence: TGTGCCAGCAGCTTCCACGGACAGGGGGCGCAAGGCTACACCTTC. This translates into CASSFHGQGAQGYTF.

A few counts support this clone. The genes are TRBV6-1 and TRBJ1-5; D uncertain. Germline values: CDR1 MNHNS, CDR2 SASEGT. This CDR3 contains 16 residues. Trimming stripped 3 bases from V and 4 bases from J, with 16 bases between. The chain's CDR3 is CASSDFRVLRNQPQHF. CDR3 coding DNA: TGTGCCAGCAGTGATTTCCGGGTCCTCCGGAATCAGCCCCAGCATTTT.

V and J are TRBV19 and TRBJ2-7; D possibly corresponds to TRBD1 (5 bases). Trimming removed 0 bases from V and 3 bases from J, with 18 bases in between. The CDR3 contains 17 residues. CDR1 is LNHDA and CDR2 is SQIVND in the germline V gene (reference sequence). CDR3 in amino acids: CASSIDHRWLRYYEQYF. The CDR3 DNA reads TGTGCCAGTAGTATAGATCACAGGTGGCTAAGATACTACGAGCAGTACTTC. Combining the CDR3 with reference TRBV19 and TRBJ2-7 gives the whole variable domain DGGITQSPKYLFRKEGQNVTLSCEQNLNHDAMYWYRQDPGQGLRLIYYSQIVNDFQKGDIAEGYSVSREKKESFPLTVTSAQKNPTAFYLCASSIDHRWLRYYEQYFGPGTRLTVT.

The chain joins TRBV10-1 to TRBJ2-5; the match to TRBD1 covers 8 bases. CDR1 is WNHNN and CDR2 is SYGVQD in the germline V gene (reference sequence). The CDR3 has 14 amino acids. Germline trimming cut 2 bases from V and 5 bases from J; bases unmatched to any gene: 4. The chain's CDR3 is CASSEKTGDETQYF. In DNA, the CDR3 is TGCGCCAGCAGTGAGAAGACAGGGGACGAGACCCAGTACTTC.

This chain links TRBV7-2 with TRBJ2-3; D ambiguous. The V gene lost 2 bases and the J gene lost 2 bases, with 14 bases spanning the gap. The CDR3 consists of 16 residues. Germline CDR1 reads SGHTA; CDR2 reads FQGNSA. The CDR3 DNA sequence: TGTGCCAGCAGCTTACTCGGTCAGGCCCCCACAGATACGCAGTATTTT. Protein sequence: CASSLLGQAPTDTQYF.

J is TRBJ1-2 and V is TRBV15; D is perhaps TRBD1 (6 bases). V gave up 3 bases and J gave up 8 bases, with 25 bases separating them. The CDR3 sequence is 17 residues long. CDR1 is LNHNV and CDR2 is YYDKDF in the germline V gene (reference sequence). CDR3 nucleotide sequence: TGTGCCACCAGCAGGGGATCTGGCGGGGGGGCGCGGGAAGGCTACACCTTC. Its translation is CATSRGSGGGAREGYTF.

The chain employs TRBV10-1 and TRBJ2-1; 7 bases are a match to TRBD2. V lost 6 bases to trimming and J lost 0 bases; unmatched junction nucleotides: 2. The length of the CDR3 is 14 residues. Germline loops: CDR1 WNHNN, CDR2 SYGVQD (reference sequence). CDR3 residues: CASSGGISYNEQFF. The CDR3 DNA sequence: TGCGCCAGCAGCGGGGGGATCTCCTACAATGAGCAGTTCTTC.

The chain carries TRBV15 and TRBJ2-3; 8 bases align to TRBD2. This CDR3 spans 16 amino acids. CDR1 and CDR2 (germline): LNHNV, YYDKDF (reference sequence). With V trimmed by 3 bases and J by 2 bases, 7 bases remained unmatched. The CDR3 loop reads CATSSLRGAHTDTQYF. CDR3 nucleotides: TGTGCCACCAGCAGCTTGCGGGGGGCCCACACAGATACGCAGTATTTT.

The J gene is TRBJ1-2, the V gene TRBV6-1; 7 positions agree with TRBD1. The J segment lost 5 bases and the V segment lost 0 bases, leaving 3 bases of the junction unmatched. The CDR3 contains 14 residues. CDR1 is MNHNS, CDR2 SASEGT, per germline. CDR3 amino acids: CASSEADRYYGYTF. The CDR3 bases are TGTGCCAGCAGTGAAGCGGACAGGTATTATGGCTACACCTTC.

The CDR3 spells CATSMGLLSYEQYF. CDR3 DNA sequence: TGTGCCACCAGCATGGGACTCCTCTCCTACGAGCAGTACTTC. The chain joins TRBV15 to TRBJ2-7, with D perhaps matching TRBD2 (6 bases). Germline CDR1 is LNHNV and CDR2 is YYDKDF (reference sequence). Trimming removed 4 bases from V and 0 bases from J, with 10 bases in between. The CDR3 length is 14 residues. Drawing the rest from reference TRBV15 and TRBJ2-7, the complete variable domain is DAMVIQNPRYQVTQFGKPVTLSCSQTLNHNVMYWYQQKSSQAPKLLFHYYDKDFNNEADTPDNFQSRRPNTSFCFLDIRSPGLGDTAMYLCATSMGLLSYEQYFGPGTRLTVT.

This chain joins TRBV9 and TRBJ2-1, with a tentative D call TRBD2 (5 bases). Germline CDR1 and CDR2: SGDLS and YYNGEE. The CDR3 spans 16 residues. Trimming removed 0 bases at V and 3 bases at J, with 13 bases between. The CDR3 DNA reads TGTGCCAGCAGCGTAGATTGGGGAGCGATCTACAATGAGCAGTTCTTC. Its protein is CASSVDWGAIYNEQFF.

This chain links TRBV5-1 with TRBJ2-1; 10 nucleotides line up with TRBD2. Trimming at V came to 0 bases and at J to 2 bases, leaving 2 bases not matched to a gene. The CDR3 totals 16 residues. Germline CDR1 reads SGHRS; CDR2 reads YFSETQ. CDR3 region: CASSLVLAGAYNEQFF. In DNA form, the CDR3 reads TGCGCCAGCAGCTTGGTCCTAGCGGGGGCCTACAATGAGCAGTTCTTC.

This chain uses TRBV12-5 with TRBJ2-2, with a possible D match to TRBD2 (5 bases). Germline V CDR1 and CDR2: LGHNT, FRNRAP. The CDR3 contains 18 residues. The V end was cut by 6 bases, the J end by 1 base, with 21 bases between. CDR3 loop: CASGLQAGLGRNTGELFF. In DNA form, the CDR3 reads TGTGCTAGTGGCCTCCAGGCTGGGCTGGGGAGGAACACCGGGGAGCTGTTTTTT. The full variable domain, its missing parts supplied by reference TRBV12-5 and TRBJ2-2, is DARVTQTPRHKVTEMGQEVTMRCQPILGHNTVFWYRQTMMQGLELLAYFRNRAPLDDSGMPKDRFSAEMPDATLATLKIQPSEPRDSAVYFCASGLQAGLGRNTGELFFGEGSRLTVL.

The rearrangement uses TRBV27 and TRBJ2-3, with D possibly being TRBD1 (6 bases). Trimming cost V 8 bases and J 11 bases, with 14 bases left between them. The CDR3 spans 11 residues. The germline CDR1 and CDR2 sequences are MNHEY and SMNVEV (reference sequence). CDR3 region: CASEGGRRQYF. As DNA, the CDR3 is TGTGCCAGCGAAGGGGGTAGGAGGCAGTATTTT.

CDR3 sequence: CASSRGGSYNSPLHF. The DNA of the CDR3 is TGTGCCAGCAGCAGGGGTGGCTCCTATAATTCACCCCTCCACTTT. The chain employs TRBV6-5 and TRBJ1-6, with D tentatively TRBD1 (6 bases). The CDR3 covers 15 residues. The germline V gene has CDR1 MNHEY and CDR2 SVGAGI. V was pared by 6 bases and J by 0 bases, with 9 bases between.

The genes are TRBV4-1 and TRBJ2-2; possibly TRBD1 for D (5 bases). The V end lost 3 bases, the J end lost 0 bases, and 11 bases lay between the germline ends. Germline CDR1 MGHRA, CDR2 YSYEKL. CDR3 length: 16 residues. CDR3 amino acids: CASSQGRAPNTGELFF. The CDR3, as DNA: TGCGCCAGCAGCCAGGGCAGGGCGCCGAACACCGGGGAGCTGTTTTTT.

This clone turned up a few times. The chain carries TRBV18 and TRBJ1-6, with 9 bases fitting TRBD1. The V segment lost 0 bases and the J segment 10 bases; nucleotides outside the gene matches: 4. Germline V gene lookup returns CDR1 KGHSH and CDR2 LQKENI. The CDR3 sequence is 15 residues long. The DNA for the CDR3 is TGTGCCAGCTCACCACCGAACAGGGGGCCGTCACCCCTCCACTTT. Its protein is CASSPPNRGPSPLHF.

J is TRBJ2-7 and V is TRBV7-2; 11 bases map to TRBD1. This CDR3 has 15 amino acids. The trim removed 1 base at V and 7 bases at J, leaving 6 bases unmatched. The germline V gene encodes CDR1 SGHTA and CDR2 FQGNSA. The CDR3 loop reads CASSLVGQGAWEQYF. CDR3 DNA: TGTGCCAGCAGCTTAGTCGGACAGGGGGCTTGGGAGCAGTACTTC.

The chain joins TRBV4-1 to TRBJ1-2; 8 positions agree with TRBD1. J gave up 7 bases and V 0 bases, and 10 bases lay outside the gene matches. CDR3 length equals 16 residues. Germline V lookup: CDR1 MGHRA, CDR2 YSYEKL. The CDR3 region has the DNA TGCGCCAGCAGCCAAGACCGCTTGGACAGGGTACTTGGCTACACCTTC. Its protein product is CASSQDRLDRVLGYTF.

V is TRBV6-6 and J is TRBJ2-7; D remains unclear. CDR1 is MNHNY and CDR2 is SVGAGI in the germline V gene (reference sequence). The CDR3 length is 13 residues. Trimming cost V 6 bases and J 3 bases, with 12 bases left between them. CDR3 loop: CASSRDPNYEQYF. The CDR3, as DNA: TGTGCCAGCAGCCGCGATCCAAACTACGAGCAGTACTTC.